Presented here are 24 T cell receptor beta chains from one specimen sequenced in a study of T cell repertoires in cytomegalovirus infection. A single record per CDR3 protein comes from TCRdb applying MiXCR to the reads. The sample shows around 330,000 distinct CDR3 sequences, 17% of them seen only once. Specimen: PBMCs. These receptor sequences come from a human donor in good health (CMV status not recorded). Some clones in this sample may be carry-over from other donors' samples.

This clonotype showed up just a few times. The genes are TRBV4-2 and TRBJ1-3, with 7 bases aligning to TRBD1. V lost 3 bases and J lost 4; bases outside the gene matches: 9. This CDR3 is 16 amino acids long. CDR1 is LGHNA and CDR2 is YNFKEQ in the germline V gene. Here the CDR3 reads CASSHDSGTVGNTIYF. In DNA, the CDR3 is TGTGCCAGCAGCCACGATTCCGGGACAGTAGGAAACACCATATATTTT.

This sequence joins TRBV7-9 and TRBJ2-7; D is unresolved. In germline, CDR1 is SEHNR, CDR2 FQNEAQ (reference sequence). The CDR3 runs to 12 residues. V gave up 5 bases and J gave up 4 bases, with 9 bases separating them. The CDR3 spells CASSTSRYEQYF. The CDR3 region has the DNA TGTGCCAGCAGCACCTCGCGGTACGAGCAGTACTTC.

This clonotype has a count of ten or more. This CDR3 reads CASSPPGQGMINEQFF. Here the CDR3 DNA reads TGTGCCAGCAGCCCCCCCGGACAGGGAATGATCAATGAGCAGTTCTTC. The chain uses TRBV7-9 and TRBJ2-1; TRBD1 matches 8 bases. There are 16 residues in the CDR3. The V and J ends lost 5 bases and 6 bases, in that order; junction bases with no gene match: 12. Germline V CDR1 and CDR2: SEHNR, FQNEAQ (reference sequence).

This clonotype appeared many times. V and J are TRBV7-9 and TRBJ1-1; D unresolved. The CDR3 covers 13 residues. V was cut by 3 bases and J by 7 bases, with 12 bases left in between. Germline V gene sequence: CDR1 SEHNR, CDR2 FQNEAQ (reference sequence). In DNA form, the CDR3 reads TGTGCCAGCAGCTTCGTTCAGGCAGTTGAAGCTTTCTTT. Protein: CASSFVQAVEAFF.

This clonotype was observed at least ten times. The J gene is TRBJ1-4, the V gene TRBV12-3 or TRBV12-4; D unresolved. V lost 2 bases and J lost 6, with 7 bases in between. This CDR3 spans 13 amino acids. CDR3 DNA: TGTGCCAGCAGTTTAAACGCGGATGAAAAACTGTTTTTT. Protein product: CASSLNADEKLFF.

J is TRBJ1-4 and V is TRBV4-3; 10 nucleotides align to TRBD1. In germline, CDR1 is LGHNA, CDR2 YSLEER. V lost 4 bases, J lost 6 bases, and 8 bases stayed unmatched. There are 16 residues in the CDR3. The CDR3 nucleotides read TGCGCCAGCAGCCTGCGAACCGGGACAGGGGATGAAAAACTGTTTTTT. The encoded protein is CASSLRTGTGDEKLFF.

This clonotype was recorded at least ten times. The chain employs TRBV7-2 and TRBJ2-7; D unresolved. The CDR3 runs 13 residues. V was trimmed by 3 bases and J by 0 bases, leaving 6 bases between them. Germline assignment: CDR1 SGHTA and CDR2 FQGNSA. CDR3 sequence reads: CASSFDRSYEQYF. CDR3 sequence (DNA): TGTGCCAGCAGCTTTGACCGCTCCTACGAGCAGTACTTC.

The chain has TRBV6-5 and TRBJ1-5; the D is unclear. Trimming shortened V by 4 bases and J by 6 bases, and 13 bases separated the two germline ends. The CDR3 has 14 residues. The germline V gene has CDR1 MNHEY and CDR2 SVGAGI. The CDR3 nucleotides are TGTGCCAGCAGTTCAGCCTCGTATAGTCAGCCCCAGCATTTT. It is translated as CASSSASYSQPQHF.

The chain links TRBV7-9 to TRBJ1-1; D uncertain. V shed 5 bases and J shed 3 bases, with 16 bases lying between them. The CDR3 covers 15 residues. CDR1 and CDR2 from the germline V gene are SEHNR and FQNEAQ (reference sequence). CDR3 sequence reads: CASSRRFRLDTEAFF. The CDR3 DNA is TGTGCCAGCAGCCGCAGATTTCGGTTAGACACTGAAGCTTTCTTT.

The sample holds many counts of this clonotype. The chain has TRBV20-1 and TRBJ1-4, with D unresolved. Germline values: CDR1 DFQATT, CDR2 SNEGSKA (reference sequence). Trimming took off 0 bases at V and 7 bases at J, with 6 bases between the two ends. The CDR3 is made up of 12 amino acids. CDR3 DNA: TGCAGTGCTAGAGAGACCACTGAAAAACTGTTTTTT. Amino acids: CSARETTEKLFF.

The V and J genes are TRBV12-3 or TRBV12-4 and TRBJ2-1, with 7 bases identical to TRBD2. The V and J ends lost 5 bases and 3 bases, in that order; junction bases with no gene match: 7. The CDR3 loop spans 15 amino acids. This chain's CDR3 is CASSTTSESYNEQFF. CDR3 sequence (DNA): TGTGCCAGCAGTACCACTAGCGAGAGCTACAATGAGCAGTTCTTC.

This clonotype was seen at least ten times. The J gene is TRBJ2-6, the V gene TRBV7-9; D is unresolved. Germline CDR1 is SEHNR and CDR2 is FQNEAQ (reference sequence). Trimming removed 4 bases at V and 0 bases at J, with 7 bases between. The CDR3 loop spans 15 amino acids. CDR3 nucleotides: TGTGCCAGCAGCTCCATCTACTCTGGGGCCAACGTCCTGACTTTC. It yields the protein CASSSIYSGANVLTF. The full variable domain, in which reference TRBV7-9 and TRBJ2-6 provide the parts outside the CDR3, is DTGVSQNPRHKITKRGQNVTFRCDPISEHNRLYWYRQTLGQGPEFLTYFQNEAQLEKSRLLSDRFSAERPKGSFSTLEIQRTEQGDSAMYLCASSSIYSGANVLTFGAGSRLTVL.

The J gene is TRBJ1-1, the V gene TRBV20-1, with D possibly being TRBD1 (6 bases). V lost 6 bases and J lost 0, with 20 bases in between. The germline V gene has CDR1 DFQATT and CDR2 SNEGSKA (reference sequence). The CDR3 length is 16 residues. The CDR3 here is CSAPEEPDRMNTEAFF. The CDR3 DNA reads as TGCAGTGCCCCGGAAGAGCCGGACAGAATGAACACTGAAGCTTTCTTT.

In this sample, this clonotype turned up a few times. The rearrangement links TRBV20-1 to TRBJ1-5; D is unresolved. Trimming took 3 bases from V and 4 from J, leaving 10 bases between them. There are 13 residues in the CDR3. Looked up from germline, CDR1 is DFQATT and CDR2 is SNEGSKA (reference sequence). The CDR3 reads CSARDDGNQPQHF. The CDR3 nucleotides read TGCAGTGCTAGGGACGACGGGAATCAGCCCCAGCATTTT.

CDR3 protein: CASSEDGVSNQPQHF. CDR3 DNA sequence: TGTGCCAGCAGTGAAGATGGGGTTAGCAATCAGCCCCAGCATTTT. V and J are TRBV6-1 and TRBJ1-5; D is ambiguous. Trimming took 1 base from V and 0 from J, leaving 7 bases between them. From germline, CDR1 is MNHNS and CDR2 SASEGT. CDR3 length equals 15 residues.

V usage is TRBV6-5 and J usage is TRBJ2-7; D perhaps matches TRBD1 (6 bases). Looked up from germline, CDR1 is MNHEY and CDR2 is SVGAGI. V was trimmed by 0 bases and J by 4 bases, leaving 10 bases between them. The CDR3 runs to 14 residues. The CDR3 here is CASSYSRGGYEQYF. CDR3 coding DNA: TGTGCCAGCAGTTACTCGAGAGGGGGTTACGAGCAGTACTTC.

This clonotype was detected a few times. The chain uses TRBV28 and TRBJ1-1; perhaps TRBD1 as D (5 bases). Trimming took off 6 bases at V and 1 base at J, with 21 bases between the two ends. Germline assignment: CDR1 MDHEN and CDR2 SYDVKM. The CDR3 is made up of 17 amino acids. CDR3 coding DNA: TGTGCCAGCAGCGCGCGACCCGAGGGGAAGGGGAACACTGAAGCTTTCTTT. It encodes CASSARPEGKGNTEAFF.

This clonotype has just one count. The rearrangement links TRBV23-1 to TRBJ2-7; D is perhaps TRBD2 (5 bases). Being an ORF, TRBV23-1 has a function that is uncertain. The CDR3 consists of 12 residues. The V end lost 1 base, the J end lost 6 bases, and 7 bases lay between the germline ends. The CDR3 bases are TGCGCCAGCAGTCAATTTCGGGGCGAGCAGTACTTC. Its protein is CASSQFRGEQYF.

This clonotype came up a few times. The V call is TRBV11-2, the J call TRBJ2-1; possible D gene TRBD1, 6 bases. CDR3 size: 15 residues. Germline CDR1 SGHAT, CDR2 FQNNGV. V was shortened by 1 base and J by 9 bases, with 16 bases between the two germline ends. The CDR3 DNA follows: TGTGCCAGCAGCTTAGTTGCCAGGGGCAGGGGTGAGCAGTTCTTC. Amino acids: CASSLVARGRGEQFF.

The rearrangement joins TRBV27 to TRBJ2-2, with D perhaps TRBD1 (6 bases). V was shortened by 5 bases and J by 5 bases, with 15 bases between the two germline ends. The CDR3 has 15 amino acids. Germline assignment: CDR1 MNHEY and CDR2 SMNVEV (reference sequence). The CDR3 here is CASSPVGTTTGELFF. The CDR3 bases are TGTGCCAGCAGTCCGGTGGGGACAACGACCGGGGAGCTGTTTTTT.

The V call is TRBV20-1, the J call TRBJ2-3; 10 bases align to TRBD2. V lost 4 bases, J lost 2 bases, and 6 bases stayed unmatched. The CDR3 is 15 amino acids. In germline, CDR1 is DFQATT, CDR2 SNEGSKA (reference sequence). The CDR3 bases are TGCAGTGCTACGTCTAGCGGGGGTCACACAGATACGCAGTATTTT. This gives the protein CSATSSGGHTDTQYF.

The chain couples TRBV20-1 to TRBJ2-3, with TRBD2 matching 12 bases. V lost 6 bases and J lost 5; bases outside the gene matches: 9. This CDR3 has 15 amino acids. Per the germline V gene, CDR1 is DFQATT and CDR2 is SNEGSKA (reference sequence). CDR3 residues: CSAPYLAGGGDTQYF. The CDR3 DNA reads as TGCAGTGCGCCTTACCTAGCGGGGGGGGGAGATACGCAGTATTTT.

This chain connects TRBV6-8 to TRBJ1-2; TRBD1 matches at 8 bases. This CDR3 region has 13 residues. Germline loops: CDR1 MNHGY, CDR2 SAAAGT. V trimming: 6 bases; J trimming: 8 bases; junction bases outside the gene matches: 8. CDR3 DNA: TGTGCCAGCAGCGTAGGACAGGGAGGCGGCTACACCTTC. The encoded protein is CASSVGQGGGYTF.

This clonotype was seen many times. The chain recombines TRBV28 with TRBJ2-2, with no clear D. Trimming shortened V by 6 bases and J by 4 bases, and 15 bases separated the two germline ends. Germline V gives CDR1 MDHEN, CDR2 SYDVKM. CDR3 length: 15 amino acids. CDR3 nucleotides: TGTGCCAGCAGGGCCCTCTCGGCGGCCACCGGGGAGCTGTTTTTT. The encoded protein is CASRALSAATGELFF.